Each of the 11 T cell receptor beta chains below was sequenced from the same sample in a study of T cell responses to AZD1222 COVID-19 vaccine. Data came from immunoSEQ multiplex PCR; TCRdb stores just in-frame clones and leaves some out. This table holds under 150,000 clones, nearly 90% found once. The sample was peripheral blood, taken 28 days after the second AZD1222 dose. Receptors originate from an adult who received the AZD1222 COVID-19 vaccine.

DNA for the CDR3: TGTGCCAGCAGCTTAGTGGAGGGGACTGAAGCTTTCTTT. Translation gives CASSLVEGTEAFF. The gene calls are TRBV7-2 and TRBJ1-1, with a possible D match to TRBD1 (5 bases). V lost 1 base and J lost 5, with 8 bases in between. Germline loops: CDR1 SGHTA, CDR2 FQGNSA. CDR3 size: 13 residues. The full variable domain, its missing parts supplied by reference TRBV7-2 and TRBJ1-1, is GAGVSQSPSNKVTEKGKDVELRCDPISGHTALYWYRQSLGQGLEFLIYFQGNSAPDKSGLPSDRFSAERTGGSVSTLTIQRTQQEDSAVYLCASSLVEGTEAFFGQGTRLTVV.

The V gene is TRBV4-2, the J gene TRBJ1-6; 11 nucleotides align to TRBD1. V was pared by 3 bases and J by 9 bases, with 4 bases of the junction left unmatched. CDR3 size: 15 residues. Germline V gene sequence: CDR1 LGHNA, CDR2 YNFKEQ. The DNA of the CDR3 is TGTGCCAGCAGCCAGGGACAGGGGGTTGGTTCACCCCTCCACTTT. Translating it yields CASSQGQGVGSPLHF.

The chain carries TRBV11-2 and TRBJ2-7; 10 nucleotides agree with TRBD1. The V gene's germline CDR1 is SGHAT and CDR2 FQNNGV. CDR3 length: 14 amino acids. After removal of 5 bases from V and 6 bases from J, the junction contained 7 bases not matched to a gene. CDR3 sequence (DNA): TGTGCCAGCAGCACGCGACAGGGGGCCCTCGAGCAGTACTTC. Translation: CASSTRQGALEQYF.

DNA for the CDR3: TGTGCCAGCAGCTTAGCTGGACAGGTGGCCACTGAAGCTTTCTTT. Translated, it gives CASSLAGQVATEAFF. The chain is built from TRBV7-3 and TRBJ1-1; 7 bases map to TRBD1. The V and J ends lost 2 bases and 4 bases, in that order; junction bases with no gene match: 7. Germline V CDR1 and CDR2: SGHTA, FQGTGA. CDR3 size: 15 residues.

This clone was recorded once. The J gene is TRBJ1-5, the V gene TRBV7-9; D not resolved. Germline CDR1 and CDR2: SEHNR and FQNEAQ (reference sequence). The CDR3 consists of 13 residues. With 2 bases removed from V and 6 bases from J, the gap between germline ends came to 8 bases. The CDR3 bases are TGTGCCAGCAGCTTACACTCGGGTCAGCCCCAGCATTTT. It yields the protein CASSLHSGQPQHF.

The table lists this clone with a few counts. The chain uses TRBV2 and TRBJ2-7; 9 bases agree with TRBD2. There are 14 residues in the CDR3. V gave up 10 bases and J gave up 2 bases; unmatched junction bases: 9. CDR1 is SNHLY, CDR2 FYNNEI, per germline. DNA of the CDR3: TGTGCCACAAGGGATAGCGGGAGTACCTACGAGCAGTACTTC. Its translation: CATRDSGSTYEQYF.

The chain joins TRBV10-3 to TRBJ1-1; D is unresolved. Trimming stripped 7 bases from V and 0 bases from J, with 9 bases between. From germline, CDR1 is ENHRY and CDR2 SYGVKD. The CDR3 sequence is 13 residues long. CDR3 nucleotide sequence: TGTGCCATCACCGAACGGTTGAACACTGAAGCTTTCTTT. Encoded protein: CAITERLNTEAFF.

J is TRBJ1-2 and V is TRBV5-6, with no clear D. Germline V CDR1 and CDR2: SGHDT, YYEEEE. The V end lost 1 base, the J end lost 4 bases, and 11 bases lay between the germline ends. The CDR3 has 14 residues. CDR3 sequence: CASSLYGGSYGYTF. DNA of the CDR3: TGTGCCAGCAGCTTGTACGGTGGGAGCTATGGCTACACCTTC.

A few counts support this clone. The chain recombines TRBV15 with TRBJ2-7; 7 nucleotides line up with TRBD2. The CDR3 runs to 15 residues. Germline V CDR1 and CDR2: LNHNV, YYDKDF (reference sequence). With V trimmed by 4 bases and J by 0 bases, 6 bases remained unmatched. The CDR3 DNA reads as TGTGCCACCAGCACGCGGGCTAGCGGCTCCTACGAGCAGTACTTC. This sequence encodes CATSTRASGSYEQYF. Full variable domain (rest looked up from reference TRBV15 and TRBJ2-7): DAMVIQNPRYQVTQFGKPVTLSCSQTLNHNVMYWYQQKSSQAPKLLFHYYDKDFNNEADTPDNFQSRRPNTSFCFLDIRSPGLGDTAMYLCATSTRASGSYEQYFGPGTRLTVT.

The chain carries TRBV5-1 and TRBJ2-7; 7 nucleotides match TRBD1. The trim removed 0 bases at V and 5 bases at J, leaving 5 bases unmatched. CDR3 length equals 14 residues. Germline-derived CDR1 and CDR2 are SGHRS and YFSETQ. The CDR3 region has the DNA TGCGCCAGCAGCTTGGGTAACACAGGGGACGAGCAGTACTTC. Translation: CASSLGNTGDEQYF.

This chain connects TRBV5-4 to TRBJ2-7; 8 positions match TRBD1. The germline gives CDR1 SGHNT, CDR2 YYREEE (reference sequence). V gave up 2 bases and J gave up 5 bases; unmatched junction bases: 6. The CDR3 contains 14 residues. The CDR3 nucleotides are TGTGCCAGCAGCTTCTCGACAGGGGTCGACGAGCAGTACTTC. The encoded protein is CASSFSTGVDEQYF.